Each of the 27 T cell receptor beta chains below was sequenced from the same sample in a study of T cells expressing NK-cell markers. No DNA is given; TCRdb re-called the 5' RACE reads and lists each CDR3 protein once. This repertoire includes about 390,000 distinct CDR3 sequences. Sequenced input: blood T cells: a sorted CD56 or NKG2C T cell subset, CD4+ or CD8+ T cells, or bulk PBMC T cells (not recorded which). All receptors derive from a woman aged 45-65 years in good health.

The chain employs TRBV5-1 and TRBJ2-7; TCRdb's D call of TRBD1 is untestable without DNA. The CDR3 sequence is 13 residues long. Germline V CDR1 and CDR2: SGHRS, YFSETQ. The CDR3 is CASSLQGAAEQYF.

J is TRBJ2-7 and V is TRBV27; TCRdb returns TRBD2, unconfirmable since there is no DNA. There are 21 residues in the CDR3. The germline CDR1 and CDR2 sequences are MNHEY and SMNVEV (reference sequence). The CDR3 here is CASSLSLAGVAGGSTTYEQYF.

The chain joins TRBV7-8 to TRBJ2-7; TCRdb designates TRBD2, a call that cannot be tested without DNA. Germline V gene sequence: CDR1 SGHVS, CDR2 FQNEAQ. The CDR3 is made up of 15 amino acids. CDR3 loop: CASSGRLATTYEQYF.

V is TRBV19 and J is TRBJ1-4. Germline values: CDR1 LNHDA, CDR2 SQIVND (reference sequence). The CDR3 is made up of 12 amino acids. This chain's CDR3 is CASSWANEKLFF.

This chain's CDR3 is CAWERRWSSYNEQFF. The chain has TRBV30 and TRBJ2-1. This CDR3 has 15 amino acids. Germline CDR1 and CDR2: GTSNPN and SVGIG (reference sequence).

This rearrangement joins TRBV18 to TRBJ2-1; TCRdb's assignment of TRBD2 cannot be checked, as there is no DNA. Germline lookup yields CDR1 KGHSH and CDR2 LQKENI. The CDR3 extends over 15 amino acids. The CDR3: CASSPGSGTYNEQFF. Filled out from reference TRBV18 and TRBJ2-1, the complete variable domain reads NAGVMQNPRHLVRRRGQEARLRCSPMKGHSHVYWYRQLPEEGLKFMVYLQKENIIDESGMPKERFSAEFPKEGPSILRIQQVVRGDSAAYFCASSPGSGTYNEQFFGPGTRLTVL.

The V call is TRBV20-1, the J call TRBJ1-1. The length of the CDR3 is 15 residues. The germline V gene has CDR1 DFQATT and CDR2 SNEGSKA (reference sequence). CDR3 sequence reads: CSARDLSRGEHEAFF.

CDR3 amino acids: CSVSGQGADTQYF. This chain links TRBV29-1 with TRBJ2-3; TCRdb picks TRBD1, but there is no DNA to check that call. This CDR3 has 13 amino acids. CDR1 SQVTM and CDR2 ANQGSEA come from the germline V gene.

The chain has TRBV6-5 and TRBJ2-3; TCRdb picks TRBD2, but there is no DNA to check that call. Per germline, CDR1 MNHEY and CDR2 SVGAGI. The CDR3 extends over 16 amino acids. The CDR3 spells CASNRLAGRSTDTQYF.

This chain uses TRBV7-3 with TRBJ2-5; the D gene TCRdb calls, TRBD2, cannot be checked with no DNA. CDR3 size: 16 residues. Looked up from germline, CDR1 is SGHTA and CDR2 is FQGTGA. CDR3: CASSLSASGEWETQYF.

The J gene is TRBJ2-5, the V gene TRBV29-1; absent DNA, TCRdb's TRBD1 call cannot be checked. The CDR3 totals 14 residues. Germline assignment: CDR1 SQVTM and CDR2 ANQGSEA. The CDR3 protein is CSVVGASQQETQYF.

The chain is built from TRBV19 and TRBJ1-6; there is no DNA to check the TCRdb D call of TRBD1. The CDR3 extends over 12 amino acids. The germline CDR1 and CDR2 sequences are LNHDA and SQIVND (reference sequence). The CDR3 loop is CASSWDNSPLHF. The whole variable domain, remainder taken from reference TRBV19 and TRBJ1-6, is DGGITQSPKYLFRKEGQNVTLSCEQNLNHDAMYWYRQDPGQGLRLIYYSQIVNDFQKGDIAEGYSVSREKKESFPLTVTSAQKNPTAFYLCASSWDNSPLHFGNGTRLTVT.

The chain uses TRBV12-3 or TRBV12-4 and TRBJ2-1; the TCRdb call, TRBD1, lacks DNA for checking. This CDR3 is 13 amino acids long. The CDR3: CASTPTGRSQQFF.

The chain combines TRBV7-3 with TRBJ1-2; absent DNA, TCRdb's TRBD1 call cannot be checked. Germline lookup yields CDR1 SGHTA and CDR2 FQGTGA. This CDR3 spans 15 amino acids. CDR3 sequence: CASSFLPGQLDGYTF.

The chain uses TRBV5-1 and TRBJ1-1. This CDR3 has 14 residues. Germline values: CDR1 SGHRS, CDR2 YFSETQ. The CDR3 loop is CASSWQDTNTEAFF.

J is TRBJ2-1 and V is TRBV12-3 or TRBV12-4; without DNA, the TCRdb call of TRBD1 cannot be checked. The length of the CDR3 is 16 residues. The CDR3 is CASSGGDGTNSNEQFF.

This chain links TRBV29-1 with TRBJ2-7; TCRdb proposes TRBD1, but this gene call is untestable without DNA. Germline CDR1 is SQVTM and CDR2 is ANQGSEA. The CDR3 loop spans 13 amino acids. Here the CDR3 reads CSVVWGQGYEQYF.

The chain employs TRBV24-1 and TRBJ2-2; TCRdb lists TRBD1, though no DNA is available to test this call. The CDR3 totals 15 residues. Germline V lookup: CDR1 KGHDR, CDR2 SFDVKD. This CDR3 reads CATLLGGRGAGELFF.

The genes are TRBV7-8 and TRBJ2-5; TCRdb lists TRBD1, though no DNA is available to test this call. The CDR3 covers 17 residues. Germline assignment: CDR1 SGHVS and CDR2 FQNEAQ. This CDR3 reads CASSYRGGGSYQETQYF.

The J gene is TRBJ2-3, the V gene TRBV29-1; TCRdb's D gene call, TRBD1, goes unchecked for lack of DNA. CDR1 SQVTM and CDR2 ANQGSEA come from the germline V gene. This CDR3 has 13 amino acids. The CDR3: CSVGWITGDTQYF.

This chain joins TRBV28 and TRBJ1-2. Germline lookup yields CDR1 MDHEN and CDR2 SYDVKM. The CDR3 is 16 amino acids. This chain's CDR3 is CASSFSAGGANYGYTF.

The rearrangement uses TRBV4-1 and TRBJ2-4; without DNA, the TCRdb call of TRBD2 cannot be checked. This CDR3 region has 15 residues. The germline CDR1 and CDR2 sequences are MGHRA and YSYEKL. The CDR3 spells CASSREERAKNIQYF.

This chain connects TRBV11-1 to TRBJ2-3. CDR3 length equals 13 residues. CDR1 SGHAT and CDR2 FQDESV come from the germline V gene (reference sequence). CDR3 sequence reads: CASSRYITDTQYF.

The chain has TRBV5-5 and TRBJ2-1. The CDR3 contains 16 residues. Germline V gene sequence: CDR1 SGHKS, CDR2 YYEKEE (reference sequence). CDR3 sequence reads: CASSLGVRSSYNEQFF.

The CDR3 sequence: CASSLRTPGILSGANVLTF. The V gene is TRBV12-3 or TRBV12-4, the J gene TRBJ2-6; as DNA is missing, the TRBD1 call by TCRdb cannot be tested. This CDR3 has 19 residues.

V gene TRBV6-5 combines with J gene TRBJ1-1. The CDR3 has 16 amino acids. Germline V CDR1 and CDR2: MNHEY, SVGAGI. The CDR3 protein is CASSYSKEAGNTEAFF.

The rearrangement joins TRBV9 to TRBJ1-6; the D gene TCRdb calls, TRBD1, cannot be checked with no DNA. The CDR3 extends over 17 amino acids. Germline V CDR1 and CDR2: SGDLS, YYNGEE. CDR3 protein: CASSVALDRGYNSPLHF.